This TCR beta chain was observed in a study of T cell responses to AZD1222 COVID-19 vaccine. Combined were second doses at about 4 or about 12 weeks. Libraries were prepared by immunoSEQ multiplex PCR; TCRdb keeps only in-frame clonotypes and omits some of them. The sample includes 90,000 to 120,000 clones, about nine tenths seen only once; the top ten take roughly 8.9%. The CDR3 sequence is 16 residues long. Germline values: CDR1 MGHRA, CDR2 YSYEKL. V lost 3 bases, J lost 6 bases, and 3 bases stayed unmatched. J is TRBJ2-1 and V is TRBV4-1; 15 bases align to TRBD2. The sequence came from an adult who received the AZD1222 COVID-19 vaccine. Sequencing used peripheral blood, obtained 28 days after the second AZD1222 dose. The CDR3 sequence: CASSQGLAGGSNEQFF. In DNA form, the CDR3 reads TGCGCCAGCAGCCAGGGACTAGCGGGAGGTTCCAATGAGCAGTTCTTC.